A single sample gave rise to the 23 T cell receptor beta chains below, sequenced in a study of Tregs in tolerant kidney transplant recipients. Sequenced by immunoSEQ multiplex PCR; TCRdb stores in-frame clones only, minus some. Of more than 75,000 clones listed, over 85% are singletons. Sequencing used CD4+ T cells from blood, obtained before the transplant. These receptors all come from a human donor who received a combined kidney and bone marrow transplant.

As to this clone: This same CDR3 is encoded by further DNA sequences in the sample. This chain connects TRBV11-3 to TRBJ1-6, with TRBD1 identical over 8 bases. CDR1 is SGHNT and CDR2 is YENEEA in the germline V gene. Unmatched junction bases numbered 4, after V lost 5 bases and J lost 10 bases. The CDR3 totals 13 residues. CDR3 protein: CASSAGQGSPLHF. DNA for the CDR3: TGTGCCAGCAGCGCCGGACAGGGATCACCCCTCCACTTT.

The V and J genes are TRBV19 and TRBJ1-5, with 8 bases lining up with TRBD1. Germline V lookup: CDR1 LNHDA, CDR2 SQIVND (reference sequence). The CDR3 length is 16 residues. The junction had 8 bases not matched to a gene; V was cut back by 3 bases and J by 4 bases. The CDR3 loop is CASSIGQGALNQPQHF. The CDR3 DNA follows: TGTGCCAGTAGTATTGGGCAGGGGGCGCTGAATCAGCCCCAGCATTTT.

This sequence joins TRBV5-1 and TRBJ2-1; D unresolved. V lost 6 bases to trimming and J lost 5 bases, with 15 bases between them. Germline assignment: CDR1 SGHRS and CDR2 YFSETQ. CDR3 size: 14 residues. The CDR3 region has the DNA TGCGCCAGCACGGCGGAAATACGGCACAATGAGCAGTTCTTC. Protein sequence: CASTAEIRHNEQFF.

V gene TRBV4-3 combines with J gene TRBJ2-7, with TRBD2 matching over 9 bases. Trimming took 4 bases from V and 0 from J; bases not matched to a gene: 13. Looked up from germline, CDR1 is LGHNA and CDR2 is YSLEER. This CDR3 is 18 amino acids long. The CDR3 loop is CASSPQSTTSGFSYEQYF. The CDR3 bases are TGCGCCAGCAGCCCCCAATCCACTACTAGCGGGTTCTCCTACGAGCAGTACTTC.

This sequence joins TRBV4-2 and TRBJ2-5; 11 bases fit TRBD2. J gave up 5 bases and V 6 bases, and 8 bases lay outside the gene matches. This CDR3 spans 15 amino acids. Per germline, CDR1 LGHNA and CDR2 YNFKEQ. CDR3 region: CASRSLAGDEETQYF. The CDR3 region has the DNA TGTGCCAGCAGGTCACTAGCGGGGGATGAGGAGACCCAGTACTTC.

The rearrangement links TRBV7-3 to TRBJ2-3; 9 bases match TRBD2. With 2 bases clipped from V and 1 base from J, the junction kept 4 bases outside the gene matches. Germline V lookup: CDR1 SGHTA, CDR2 FQGTGA. This CDR3 comprises 16 residues. For the CDR3, the DNA is TGTGCCAGCAGCTTACCTGGCGGGGGGGGCACAGATACGCAGTATTTT. This encodes CASSLPGGGGTDTQYF.

This chain links TRBV7-8 with TRBJ2-7; D remains ambiguous. The CDR3 covers 14 residues. CDR1 SGHVS and CDR2 FQNEAQ come from the germline V gene. Trimming removed 5 bases from V and 4 bases from J, with 15 bases in between. This CDR3 is CASSPEQIRYEQYF. CDR3 DNA: TGTGCCAGCAGCCCAGAACAGATTCGATACGAGCAGTACTTC.

This clone was recorded a few times. This chain joins TRBV27 and TRBJ2-5; 8 nucleotides align to TRBD2. This CDR3 comprises 14 residues. V shed 3 bases and J 4 bases; nucleotides not matched to a gene: 4. Germline V gives CDR1 MNHEY, CDR2 SMNVEV (reference sequence). The CDR3 DNA reads as TGTGCCAGCAGTTTTTCGGGGGGGCCAGAGACCCAGTACTTC. This sequence encodes CASSFSGGPETQYF.

The DNA of the CDR3 is TGTGCCAGCAGTTTGGGGGGACAGCTCTATGGCTACACCTTC. This codes for CASSLGGQLYGYTF. This chain uses TRBV28 with TRBJ1-2, with 7 bases matching TRBD1. Germline V gene data show CDR1 as MDHEN and CDR2 as SYDVKM. This CDR3 is 14 amino acids long. Trimming took 3 bases from V and 4 from J; bases not matched to a gene: 5.

This chain links TRBV2 with TRBJ2-1; 13 bases map to TRBD2. The CDR3 totals 14 residues. The germline CDR1 and CDR2 sequences are SNHLY and FYNNEI. V was pared by 5 bases and J by 15 bases, with 10 bases of the junction left unmatched. CDR3 amino acids: CASSPGTSGARAFF. CDR3 bases: TGTGCCAGCAGTCCCGGGACTAGCGGGGCCCGGGCGTTCTTC.

This chain uses TRBV2 with TRBJ2-5, with 7 bases aligning to TRBD1. Trimming cost V 8 bases and J 1 base; bases outside gene matches: 1. The CDR3 spans 12 residues. Germline V gene data show CDR1 as SNHLY and CDR2 as FYNNEI. CDR3 sequence reads: CASGTVQETQYF. The CDR3 bases are TGTGCCAGCGGGACAGTCCAAGAGACCCAGTACTTC.

This chain joins TRBV27 and TRBJ2-6; D unclear. V lost 3 bases, J lost 0 bases, and 18 bases lay in between. The CDR3 contains 19 residues. Germline V gene sequence: CDR1 MNHEY, CDR2 SMNVEV (reference sequence). This chain's CDR3 is CASSFGSSRVSSGANVLTF. CDR3 nucleotide sequence: TGTGCCAGCAGTTTTGGTTCCTCCCGCGTTAGCTCTGGGGCCAACGTCCTGACTTTC.

This sequence joins TRBV7-9 and TRBJ2-3, with TRBD2 matching 11 bases. V lost 1 base to trimming and J lost 5 bases; unmatched junction nucleotides: 8. The CDR3 has 17 amino acids. Germline loops: CDR1 SEHNR, CDR2 FQNEAQ (reference sequence). The CDR3 sequence is CASSLGVRLAGQDTQYF. DNA for the CDR3: TGTGCCAGCAGCTTAGGAGTGCGACTAGCGGGACAAGATACGCAGTATTTT.

The J gene is TRBJ2-1, the V gene TRBV5-6; 10 bases fit TRBD2. The CDR3 length is 18 residues. Germline CDR1 is SGHDT and CDR2 is YYEEEE. With 3 bases clipped from V and 3 bases from J, the junction kept 12 bases outside the gene matches. The CDR3 DNA reads as TGTGCCAGCAGCTGGGAAAGGACTAGCGGCCGAGTCTACAATGAGCAGTTCTTC. Translation gives CASSWERTSGRVYNEQFF.

The gene calls are TRBV30 and TRBJ2-7; perhaps TRBD2 as D (5 bases). The CDR3 has 12 residues. The germline V and J ends were trimmed by 7 bases and 0 bases, with 10 bases remaining between them. Germline CDR1 is GTSNPN and CDR2 is SVGIG (reference sequence). The CDR3 DNA reads TGTGCCTCCAGCGGAAGCTCCTACGAGCAGTACTTC. Translating it yields CASSGSSYEQYF.

CDR3 nucleotides: TGTGCCAGCAGAGGCCGGGACAGGGGGCCTCGTAACTATGGCTACACCTTC. Encoded protein: CASRGRDRGPRNYGYTF. The V call is TRBV28, the J call TRBJ1-2; 12 bases align to TRBD1. After removal of 6 bases from V and 1 base from J, the junction contained 9 bases not matched to a gene. Germline loops: CDR1 MDHEN, CDR2 SYDVKM. The CDR3 length is 17 residues.

V gene TRBV11-3 combines with J gene TRBJ1-1; the match to TRBD1 covers 8 bases. Per the germline V gene, CDR1 is SGHNT and CDR2 is YENEEA. The J segment lost 1 base and the V segment lost 5 bases, leaving 3 bases of the junction unmatched. This CDR3 has 14 residues. The CDR3 here is CASSQGQGNTEAFF. CDR3 sequence (DNA): TGTGCCAGCAGCCAAGGACAGGGGAACACTGAAGCTTTCTTT.

This clone was seen only once. CDR3 DNA: TGTGCCAGCAGTTTATTGGGGGGGGTGTATAATTCACCCCTCCACTTT. Protein product: CASSLLGGVYNSPLHF. J is TRBJ1-6 and V is TRBV27; possible D gene TRBD1, 5 bases. Germline loops: CDR1 MNHEY, CDR2 SMNVEV (reference sequence). There are 16 residues in the CDR3. V shed 1 base and J shed 4 bases, with 11 bases lying between them.

The rearrangement links TRBV9 to TRBJ1-5; 8 bases map to TRBD1. Trimming removed 4 bases from V and 5 bases from J; junction bases left unmatched: 5. The germline CDR1 and CDR2 sequences are SGDLS and YYNGEE. The CDR3 is 14 residues long. CDR3 protein: CASSNDRGHQPQHF. CDR3 bases: TGTGCCAGCAGCAACGACAGGGGTCATCAGCCCCAGCATTTT.

The rearrangement joins TRBV18 to TRBJ2-2; 9 bases agree with TRBD2. This CDR3 contains 16 residues. The germline CDR1 and CDR2 sequences are KGHSH and LQKENI. V dropped 3 bases and J dropped 6; count of bases not matched to a gene: 8. The CDR3 is CASSPIRAGGPGELFF. The CDR3 nucleotides read TGTGCCAGCTCACCTATAAGAGCGGGAGGCCCCGGGGAGCTGTTTTTT.

The chain recombines TRBV6-5 with TRBJ2-5; TRBD1 matches 9 bases. The CDR3 loop spans 15 amino acids. CDR1 and CDR2 (germline): MNHEY, SVGAGI. J gave up 5 bases and V 4 bases, and 8 bases lay outside the gene matches. In DNA, the CDR3 is TGTGCCAGCAGTTCAAACAGGGGGCGATCGGAGACCCAGTACTTC. Residues: CASSSNRGRSETQYF.

This chain links TRBV28 with TRBJ2-1; 7 bases are shared with TRBD1. In germline, CDR1 is MDHEN, CDR2 SYDVKM. CDR3 length: 14 amino acids. After removal of 10 bases from V and 3 bases from J, the junction contained 9 bases not matched to a gene. The CDR3 sequence is CANNRGAVYNEQFF. CDR3 coding DNA: TGTGCCAACAACAGGGGAGCCGTCTACAATGAGCAGTTCTTC.

This clone was recorded only once. V gene TRBV12-5 combines with J gene TRBJ2-3; tentative D call: TRBD1 (5 bases). CDR1 is LGHNT, CDR2 FRNRAP, per germline. There are 12 residues in the CDR3. V lost 5 bases and J lost 5, with 8 bases in between. The CDR3 protein is CASGTREDTQYF. The CDR3 DNA reads as TGTGCTAGTGGTACCAGGGAAGATACGCAGTATTTT.